The source of this T cell receptor beta chain is a study of shared clonotypes between healthy human individuals. Broader study findings: Rarefaction showed sorted-subset sequencing was incomplete despite large depth.

Evenly divided among several immunoSEQ plates was the genomic DNA of each subset. Each PCR replicate from the sorted subsets contained 200 to 250 ng DNA, which is tens of thousands of T cell genomes. Some clones are missing from TCRdb's copy, which holds only in-frame ones; the method was immunoSEQ multiplex PCR. The data contain approximately 1,500,000 clones, 95% to 97% of them singletons. Germline V gene data show CDR1 as SGHTA and CDR2 as FQGNSA. Trimming removed 5 bases from V and 2 bases from J; junction bases left unmatched: 11. There are 17 residues in the CDR3. Notes on this clone: As yet, its antigen is unknown.

Donors, healthy HIV-negative adults, lacked recent acute infections or vaccinations. Material: naive CD4+ T cells sorted from blood. Subset in this sample: CD45RA+ positively selected. This receptor was taken from a man aged 30 to 39 in good health. This chain links TRBV7-2 with TRBJ2-2; TRBD1 aligns across 7 bases. CDR3 sequence (DNA): TGTGCCAGCAGCCGCCAGGGGGTAAAGTTAAACACCGGGGAGCTGTTTTTT. Amino acid sequence: CASSRQGVKLNTGELFF.